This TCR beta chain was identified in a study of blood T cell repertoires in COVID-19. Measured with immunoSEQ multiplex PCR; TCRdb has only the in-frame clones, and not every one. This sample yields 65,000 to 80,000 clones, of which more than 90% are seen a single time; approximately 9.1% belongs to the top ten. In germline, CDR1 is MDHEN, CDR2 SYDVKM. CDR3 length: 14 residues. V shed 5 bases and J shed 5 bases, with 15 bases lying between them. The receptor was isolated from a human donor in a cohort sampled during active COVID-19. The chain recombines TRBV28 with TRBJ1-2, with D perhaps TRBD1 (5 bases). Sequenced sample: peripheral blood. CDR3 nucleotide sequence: TGTGCCAGCAGTCCTCCGCGGGGGGTGTATGGCTACACCTTC. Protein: CASSPPRGVYGYTF.